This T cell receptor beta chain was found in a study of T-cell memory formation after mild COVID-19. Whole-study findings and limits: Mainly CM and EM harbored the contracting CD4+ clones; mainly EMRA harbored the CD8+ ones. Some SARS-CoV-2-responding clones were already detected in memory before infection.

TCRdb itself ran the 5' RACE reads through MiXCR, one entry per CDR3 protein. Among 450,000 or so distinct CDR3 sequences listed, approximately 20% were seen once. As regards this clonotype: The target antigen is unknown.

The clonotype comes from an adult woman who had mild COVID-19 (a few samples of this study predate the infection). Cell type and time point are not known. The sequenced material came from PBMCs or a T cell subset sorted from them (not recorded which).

CDR3 nucleotide sequence: TGTGCCAGCAGCTTACTACAGGGGACGCAAGAGACCCAGTACTTC. Residues: CASSLLQGTQETQYF. This chain joins TRBV7-6 and TRBJ2-5, with TRBD1 matching 7 bases. V gave up 2 bases and J gave up 2 bases; unmatched junction bases: 5. Germline-derived CDR1 and CDR2 are SGHVS and FNYEAQ. There are 15 residues in the CDR3.